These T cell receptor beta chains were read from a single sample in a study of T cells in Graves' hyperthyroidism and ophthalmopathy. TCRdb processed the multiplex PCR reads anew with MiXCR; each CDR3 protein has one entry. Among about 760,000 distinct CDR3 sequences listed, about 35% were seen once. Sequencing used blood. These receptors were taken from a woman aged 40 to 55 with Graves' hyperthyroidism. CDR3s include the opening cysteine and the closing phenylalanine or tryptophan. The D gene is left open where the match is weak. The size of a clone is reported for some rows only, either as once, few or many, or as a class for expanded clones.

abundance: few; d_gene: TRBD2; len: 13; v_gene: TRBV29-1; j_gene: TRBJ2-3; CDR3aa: CSVGGGSTDTQYF; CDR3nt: TGCAGCGTGGGGGGGGGGTCCACAGATACGCAGTATTTT
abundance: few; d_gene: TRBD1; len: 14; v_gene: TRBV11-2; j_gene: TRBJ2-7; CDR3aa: CASRISGTGYEQYF; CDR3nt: TGTGCCAGCAGGATTTCCGGGACAGGGTACGAGCAGTACTTC
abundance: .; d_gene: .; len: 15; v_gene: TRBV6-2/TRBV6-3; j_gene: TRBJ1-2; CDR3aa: CASSYSKGQLYGYTF; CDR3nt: TGTGCCAGCAGTTACTCGAAAGGGCAACTCTATGGCTACACCTTC
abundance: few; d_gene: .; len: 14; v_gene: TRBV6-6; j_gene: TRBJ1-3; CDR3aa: CATPTTASGNTIYF; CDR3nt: TGTGCCACCCCGACGACGGCGTCGGGAAACACCATATATTTT
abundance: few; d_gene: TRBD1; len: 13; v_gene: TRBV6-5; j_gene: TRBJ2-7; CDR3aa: CASSETGPHEQYF; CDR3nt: TGTGCCAGCAGTGAGACAGGGCCGCACGAGCAGTACTTC
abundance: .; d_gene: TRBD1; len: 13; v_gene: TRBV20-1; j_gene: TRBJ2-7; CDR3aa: CSAPPAGQGRQYF; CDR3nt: TGCAGTGCCCCGCCCGCGGGACAGGGGAGGCAGTACTTC
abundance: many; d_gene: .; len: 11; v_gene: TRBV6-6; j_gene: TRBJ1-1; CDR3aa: CASRTNTEAFF; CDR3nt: TGTGCCAGCAGAACGAACACTGAAGCTTTCTTT
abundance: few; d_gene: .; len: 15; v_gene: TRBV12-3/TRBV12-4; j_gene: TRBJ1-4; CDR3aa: CASSFLGAPNEKLFF; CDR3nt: TGTGCCAGCAGTTTTTTGGGGGCACCTAATGAAAAACTGTTTTTT
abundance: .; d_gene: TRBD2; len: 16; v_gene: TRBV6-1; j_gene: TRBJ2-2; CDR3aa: CASSDYLAGGTGELFF; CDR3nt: TGTGCCAGCAGTGACTACCTAGCGGGAGGCACCGGGGAGCTGTTTTTT
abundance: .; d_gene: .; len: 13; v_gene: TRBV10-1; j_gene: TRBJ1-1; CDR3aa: CASSDSVLREAFF; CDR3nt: TGCGCCAGCAGTGATTCGGTCCTTCGTGAAGCTTTCTTT
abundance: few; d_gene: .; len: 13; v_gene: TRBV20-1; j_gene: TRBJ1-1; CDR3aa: CSATGTPDTEAFF; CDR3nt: TGCAGTGCTACCGGGACGCCAGACACTGAAGCTTTCTTT
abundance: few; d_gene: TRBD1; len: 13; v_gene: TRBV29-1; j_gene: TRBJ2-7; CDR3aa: CSVTTGGNYEQYF; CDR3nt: TGCAGCGTTACTACAGGGGGTAACTACGAGCAGTACTTC
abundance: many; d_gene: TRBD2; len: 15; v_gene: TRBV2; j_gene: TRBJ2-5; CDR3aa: CASSGASGRQETQYF; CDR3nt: TGTGCCAGCAGTGGGGCTAGCGGGAGACAAGAGACCCAGTACTTC
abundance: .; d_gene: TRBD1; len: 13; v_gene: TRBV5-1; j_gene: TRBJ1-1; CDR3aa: CAGSFLQGPEAFF; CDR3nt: TGCGCCGGCAGCTTCTTACAGGGGCCTGAAGCTTTCTTT
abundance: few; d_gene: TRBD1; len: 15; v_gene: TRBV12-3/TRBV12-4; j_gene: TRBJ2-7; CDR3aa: CASSIDRGLSYEQYF; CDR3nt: TGTGCCAGTAGTATAGACAGGGGGCTCTCCTACGAGCAGTACTTC
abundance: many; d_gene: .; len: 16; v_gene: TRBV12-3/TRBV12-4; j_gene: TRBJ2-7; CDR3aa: CASSLQPRDGSYEQYF; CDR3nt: TGTGCCAGCAGCCTCCAGCCGCGGGACGGGTCCTACGAGCAGTACTTC
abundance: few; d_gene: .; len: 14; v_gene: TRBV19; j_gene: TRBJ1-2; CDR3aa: CASILDRTNYGYTF; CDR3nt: TGTGCCAGCATTCTAGACAGGACGAACTATGGCTACACCTTC
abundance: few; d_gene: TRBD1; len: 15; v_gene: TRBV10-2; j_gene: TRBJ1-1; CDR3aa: CASRRGRDSNTEAFF; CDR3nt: TGCGCCAGCAGAAGGGGGCGGGATTCGAACACTGAAGCTTTCTTT
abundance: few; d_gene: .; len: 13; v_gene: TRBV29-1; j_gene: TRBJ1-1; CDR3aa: CSVGGGENAEAFF; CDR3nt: TGCAGCGTTGGTGGAGGGGAGAACGCTGAAGCTTTCTTT
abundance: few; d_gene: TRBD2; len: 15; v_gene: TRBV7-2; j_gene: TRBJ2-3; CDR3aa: CASSPLAGEADTQYF; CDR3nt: TGTGCCAGCAGCCCGTTAGCGGGTGAGGCAGATACGCAGTATTTT
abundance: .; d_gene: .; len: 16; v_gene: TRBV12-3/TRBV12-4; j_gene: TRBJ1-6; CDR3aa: CASSLALVGWNSPLHF; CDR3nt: TGTGCCAGCAGTTTAGCGTTGGTGGGGTGGAATTCACCCCTCCACTTT
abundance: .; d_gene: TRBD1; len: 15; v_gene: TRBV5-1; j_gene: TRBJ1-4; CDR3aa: CASSQAGTGDKKLFF; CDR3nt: TGCGCCAGCAGCCAAGCCGGGACAGGGGATAAAAAACTGTTTTTT
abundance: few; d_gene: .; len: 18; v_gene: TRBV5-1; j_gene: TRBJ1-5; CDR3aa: CASSSEAGRPYSNQPQHF; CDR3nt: TGCGCCAGCAGCTCGGAGGCTGGACGGCCTTATAGCAATCAGCCCCAGCATTTT
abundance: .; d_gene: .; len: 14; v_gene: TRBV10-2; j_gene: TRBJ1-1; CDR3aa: CASISRARGTEAFF; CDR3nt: TGCGCCAGCATATCCAGGGCGCGGGGGACTGAAGCTTTCTTT
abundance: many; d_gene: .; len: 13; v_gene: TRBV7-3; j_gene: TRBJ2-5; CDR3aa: CASSFGDRETQYF; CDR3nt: TGTGCCAGCAGCTTCGGAGATAGGGAGACCCAGTACTTC
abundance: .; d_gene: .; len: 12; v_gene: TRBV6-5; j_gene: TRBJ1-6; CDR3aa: CASSGDLGPLHF; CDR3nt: TGTGCCAGTAGCGGGGACTTGGGACCCCTCCACTTT
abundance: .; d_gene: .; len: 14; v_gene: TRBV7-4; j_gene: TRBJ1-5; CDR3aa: CASSSGTAYQPQHF; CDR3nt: TGTGCCAGCAGCTCAGGGACGGCGTATCAGCCCCAGCATTTT
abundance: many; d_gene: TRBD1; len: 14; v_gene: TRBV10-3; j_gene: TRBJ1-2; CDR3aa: CAITTGVSFYGYTF; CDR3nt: TGTGCCATAACGACAGGGGTTTCATTCTATGGCTACACCTTC
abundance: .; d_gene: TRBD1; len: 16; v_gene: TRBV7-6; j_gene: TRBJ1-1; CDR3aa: CASSLETGGFTTEAFF; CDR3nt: TGTGCCAGCAGCTTAGAAACAGGGGGCTTTACCACTGAAGCTTTCTTT
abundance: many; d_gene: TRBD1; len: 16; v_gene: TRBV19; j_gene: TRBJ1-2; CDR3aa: CASSTRGTGRHYGYTF; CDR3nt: TGTGCCAGTAGTACCCGAGGGACAGGGAGGCACTATGGCTACACCTTC
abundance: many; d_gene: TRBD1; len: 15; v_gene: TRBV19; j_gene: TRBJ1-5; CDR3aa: CASSTRDRGRQPQHF; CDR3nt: TGTGCCAGTAGTACTCGGGACAGGGGCCGTCAGCCCCAGCATTTT
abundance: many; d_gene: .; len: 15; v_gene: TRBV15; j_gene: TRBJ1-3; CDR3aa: CATSSDRDYGNTIYF; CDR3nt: TGTGCCACCAGCAGCGACCGGGACTATGGAAACACCATATATTTT
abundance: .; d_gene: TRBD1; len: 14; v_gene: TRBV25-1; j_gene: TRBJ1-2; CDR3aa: CAFQEQGASKGYTF; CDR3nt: TGTGCCTTTCAGGAACAGGGGGCGTCGAAAGGCTACACCTTC
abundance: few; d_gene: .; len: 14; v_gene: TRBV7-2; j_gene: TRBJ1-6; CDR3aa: CASSLGGSGVALHF; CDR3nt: TGTGCCAGCAGCCTTGGGGGTAGCGGGGTAGCCCTCCACTTT
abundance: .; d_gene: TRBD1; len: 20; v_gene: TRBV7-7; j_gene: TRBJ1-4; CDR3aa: CASSPRGQGIFSATNEKLFF; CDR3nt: TGCGCCAGCAGCCCACGTGGACAGGGTATATTCTCTGCAACTAATGAAAAACTGTTTTTT
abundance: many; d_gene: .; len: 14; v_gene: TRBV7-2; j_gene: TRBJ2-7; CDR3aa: CASSLYDAPYEQYF; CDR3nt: TGTGCCAGCAGCTTATATGACGCCCCCTACGAGCAGTACTTC
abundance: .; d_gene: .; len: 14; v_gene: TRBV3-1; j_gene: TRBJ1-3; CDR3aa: CASSQDIAGNTIYF; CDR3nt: TGTGCCAGCAGCCAAGATATCGCTGGAAACACCATATATTTT
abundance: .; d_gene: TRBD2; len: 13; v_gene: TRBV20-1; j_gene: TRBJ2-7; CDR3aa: CSASGRGLDEQYF; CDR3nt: TGCAGTGCTAGCGGGAGGGGATTAGACGAGCAGTACTTC
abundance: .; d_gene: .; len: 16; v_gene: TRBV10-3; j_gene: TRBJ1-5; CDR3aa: CATLDVQFRGYRPQHF; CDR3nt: TGTGCCACCCTCGATGTGCAGTTCCGGGGGTATCGGCCCCAGCATTTT
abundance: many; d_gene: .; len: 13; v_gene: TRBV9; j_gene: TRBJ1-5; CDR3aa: CASSVDLDQPQHF; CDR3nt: TGTGCCAGCAGCGTAGACCTCGATCAGCCCCAGCATTTT
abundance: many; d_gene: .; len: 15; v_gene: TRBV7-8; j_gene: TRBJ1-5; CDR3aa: CASSPREFRNQPQHF; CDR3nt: TGTGCCAGCAGCCCTAGGGAATTCAGAAATCAGCCCCAGCATTTT
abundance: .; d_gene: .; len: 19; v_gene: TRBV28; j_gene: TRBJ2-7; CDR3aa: CASSLENQMGTPSSYEQYF; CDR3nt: TGTGCCAGCAGTTTAGAAAATCAGATGGGGACACCGAGCTCCTACGAGCAGTACTTC
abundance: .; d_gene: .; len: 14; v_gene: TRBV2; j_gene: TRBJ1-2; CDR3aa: CASSTRQSGGGYTF; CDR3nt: TGTGCCAGCAGCACACGACAGTCCGGAGGTGGCTACACCTTC
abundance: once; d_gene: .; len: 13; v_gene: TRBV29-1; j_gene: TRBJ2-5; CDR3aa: CSVVSRGEETQYF; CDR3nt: TGCAGCGTTGTATCCAGGGGGGAAGAGACCCAGTACTTC
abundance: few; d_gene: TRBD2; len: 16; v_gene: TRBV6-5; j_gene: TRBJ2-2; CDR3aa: CASSSGLAGLTGELFF; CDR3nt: TGTGCCAGCAGTTCCGGACTAGCGGGGCTCACCGGGGAGCTGTTTTTT
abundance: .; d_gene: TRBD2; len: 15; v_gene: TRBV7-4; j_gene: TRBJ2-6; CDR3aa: CASRLADSGANVLTF; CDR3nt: TGTGCCAGCAGACTAGCGGACTCTGGGGCCAACGTCCTGACTTTC
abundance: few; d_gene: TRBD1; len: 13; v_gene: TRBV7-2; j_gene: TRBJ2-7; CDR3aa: CASSVRDRDRLYF; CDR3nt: TGTGCCAGCAGCGTCCGGGACAGGGATAGGCTGTACTTC
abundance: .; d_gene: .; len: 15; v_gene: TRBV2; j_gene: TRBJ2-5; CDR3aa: CASSEGVSFGGTQYF; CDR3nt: TGTGCCAGCAGCGAGGGAGTCTCCTTCGGGGGGACCCAGTACTTC
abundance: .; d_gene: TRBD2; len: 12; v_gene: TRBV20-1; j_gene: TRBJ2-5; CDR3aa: CSVLAVQETQYF; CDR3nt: TGCAGCGTACTAGCGGTACAAGAGACCCAGTACTTC
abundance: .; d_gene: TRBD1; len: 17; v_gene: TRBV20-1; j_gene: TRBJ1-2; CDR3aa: CSARDWGGTGGDYGYTF; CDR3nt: TGCAGTGCTAGAGATTGGGGGGGTACAGGGGGCGACTATGGCTACACCTTC
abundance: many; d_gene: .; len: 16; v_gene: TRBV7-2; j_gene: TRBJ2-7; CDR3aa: CASSFGDGSSSYEQYF; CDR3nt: TGTGCCAGCAGCTTCGGGGACGGATCGAGCTCCTACGAGCAGTACTTC
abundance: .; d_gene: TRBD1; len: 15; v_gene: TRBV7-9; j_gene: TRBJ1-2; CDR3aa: CASSVIRQGNYGYTF; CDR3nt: TGTGCCAGCAGCGTCATACGACAGGGGAACTATGGCTACACCTTC
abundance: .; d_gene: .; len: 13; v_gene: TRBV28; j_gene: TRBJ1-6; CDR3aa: CASGNGDNSPLHF; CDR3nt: TGTGCCAGCGGCAACGGAGATAATTCACCCCTCCACTTT
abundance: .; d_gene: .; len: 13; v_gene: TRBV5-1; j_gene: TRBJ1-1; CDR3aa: CASSLVGKAEAFF; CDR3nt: TGCGCCAGCAGCTTGGTGGGGAAGGCTGAAGCTTTCTTT
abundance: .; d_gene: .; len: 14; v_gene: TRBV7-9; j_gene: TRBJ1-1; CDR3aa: CASSLYDGNTEAFF; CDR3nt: TGTGCCAGCAGCTTATATGACGGAAACACTGAAGCTTTCTTT